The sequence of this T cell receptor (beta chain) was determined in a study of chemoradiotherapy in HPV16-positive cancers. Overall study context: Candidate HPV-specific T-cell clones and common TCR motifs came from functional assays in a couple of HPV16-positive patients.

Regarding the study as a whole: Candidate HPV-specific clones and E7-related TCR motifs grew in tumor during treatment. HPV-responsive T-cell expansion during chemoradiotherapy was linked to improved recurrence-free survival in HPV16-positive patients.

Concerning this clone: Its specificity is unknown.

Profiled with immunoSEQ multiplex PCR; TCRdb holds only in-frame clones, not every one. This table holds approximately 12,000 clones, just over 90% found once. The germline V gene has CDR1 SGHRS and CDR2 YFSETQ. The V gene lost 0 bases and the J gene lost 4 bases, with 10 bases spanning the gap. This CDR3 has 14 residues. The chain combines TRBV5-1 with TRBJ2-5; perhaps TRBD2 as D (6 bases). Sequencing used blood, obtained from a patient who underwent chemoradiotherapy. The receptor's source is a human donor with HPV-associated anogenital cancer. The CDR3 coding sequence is TGCGCCAGCAGCTTGGATGTGGGGGGAGAGACCCAGTACTTC. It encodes CASSLDVGGETQYF.